This section outlines one T cell receptor (beta chain) sequence together with its context. Its antigen is as yet unknown. Repertoires were generated with immunoSEQ multiplex PCR, while TCRdb's copy carries only in-frame clones and drops some. Of under 35,000 clones listed, roughly nine tenths are singletons. The record originates from a study of regulatory dendritic cells for organ transplantation. Naive CD45RA+ and memory CD45RO+ CD4+ or CD8+ T cells were FACS-sorted. Germline V gives CDR1 LNHDA, CDR2 SQIVND (reference sequence). Trimming took off 5 bases at V and 1 base at J, with 14 bases between the two ends. The CDR3 has 15 residues. Overall study findings and caveats: Alloreactive memory CD8+ T cell pools varied considerably between individuals. Regulatory dendritic cells appeared to expand memory CD8+ clones less than mature ones. Memory CD8+ T cells were the most oligoclonal; naive cells were highly diverse.

Specimen: naive CD4+ T cells from blood. As to subset: CD45RA+ naive T cells. The chain joins TRBV19 to TRBJ1-1, with unresolved D. This TCR was sampled from a human donor in good health. The CDR3 sequence: CASSAPSQPNTEAFF. CDR3 nucleotides: TGTGCCAGTAGTGCCCCCTCTCAGCCGAACACTGAAGCTTTCTTT.